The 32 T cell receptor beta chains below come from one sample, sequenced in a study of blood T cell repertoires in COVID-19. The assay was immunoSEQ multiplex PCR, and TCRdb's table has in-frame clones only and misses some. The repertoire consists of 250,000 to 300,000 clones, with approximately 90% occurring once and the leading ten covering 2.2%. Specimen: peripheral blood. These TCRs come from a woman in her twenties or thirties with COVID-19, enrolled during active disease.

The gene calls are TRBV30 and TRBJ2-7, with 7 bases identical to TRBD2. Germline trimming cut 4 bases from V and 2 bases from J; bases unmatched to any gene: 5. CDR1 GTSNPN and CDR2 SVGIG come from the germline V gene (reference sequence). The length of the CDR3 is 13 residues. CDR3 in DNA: TGTGCCTGGAATTGGGGGGGAACCTACGAGCAGTACTTC. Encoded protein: CAWNWGGTYEQYF. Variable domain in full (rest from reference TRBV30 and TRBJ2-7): SQTIHQWPATLVQPVGSPLSLECTVEGTSNPNLYWYRQAAGRGLQLLFYSVGIGQISSEVPQNLSASRPQDRQFILSSKKLLLSDSGFYLCAWNWGGTYEQYFGPGTRLTVT.

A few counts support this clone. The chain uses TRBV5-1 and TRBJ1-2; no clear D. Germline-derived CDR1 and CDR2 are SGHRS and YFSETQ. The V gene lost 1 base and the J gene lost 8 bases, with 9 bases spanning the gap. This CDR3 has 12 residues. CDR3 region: CASSLPGGGYTF. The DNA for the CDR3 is TGCGCCAGCAGCTTGCCGGGTGGGGGCTACACCTTC.

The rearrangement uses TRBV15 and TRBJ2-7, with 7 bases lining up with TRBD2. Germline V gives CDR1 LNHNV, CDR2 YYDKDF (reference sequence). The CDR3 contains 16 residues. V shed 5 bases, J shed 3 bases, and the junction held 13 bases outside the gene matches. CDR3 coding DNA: TGTGCCACCAGCTCTACGGCGGGAGTTGCGTTCTACGAGCAGTACTTC. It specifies CATSSTAGVAFYEQYF.

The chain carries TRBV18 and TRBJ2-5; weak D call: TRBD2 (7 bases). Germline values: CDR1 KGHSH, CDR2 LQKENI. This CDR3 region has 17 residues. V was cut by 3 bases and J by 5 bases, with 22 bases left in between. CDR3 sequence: CASSPPAASGTRETQYF. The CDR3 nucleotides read TGTGCCAGCTCACCCCCCGCGGCCAGCGGGACACGGGAGACCCAGTACTTC.

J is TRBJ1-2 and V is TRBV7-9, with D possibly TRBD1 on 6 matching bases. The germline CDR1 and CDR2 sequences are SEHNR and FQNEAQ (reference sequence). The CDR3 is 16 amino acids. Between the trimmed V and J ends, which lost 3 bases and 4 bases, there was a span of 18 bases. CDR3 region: CASSLAGGGLLYGYTF. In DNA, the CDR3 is TGTGCCAGCAGCTTGGCCGGTGGGGGCTTACTCTATGGCTACACCTTC.

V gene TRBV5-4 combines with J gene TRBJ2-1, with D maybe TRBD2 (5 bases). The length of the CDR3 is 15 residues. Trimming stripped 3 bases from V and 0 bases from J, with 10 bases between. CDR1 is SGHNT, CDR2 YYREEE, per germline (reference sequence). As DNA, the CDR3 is TGTGCCAGCAGCTCAGCGGCTAGCTCCTACAATGAGCAGTTCTTC. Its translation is CASSSAASSYNEQFF.

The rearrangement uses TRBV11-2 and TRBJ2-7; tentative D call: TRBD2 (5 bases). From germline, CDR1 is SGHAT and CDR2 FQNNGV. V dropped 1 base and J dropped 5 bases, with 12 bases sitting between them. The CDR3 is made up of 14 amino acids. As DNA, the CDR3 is TGTGCCAGCAGCTTAGCCGCGGGCGACGACGAGCAGTACTTC. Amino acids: CASSLAAGDDEQYF.

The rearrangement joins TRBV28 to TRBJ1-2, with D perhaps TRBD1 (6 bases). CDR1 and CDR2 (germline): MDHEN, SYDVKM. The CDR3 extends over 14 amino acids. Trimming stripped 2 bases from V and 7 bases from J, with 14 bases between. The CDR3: CASSLRSLDSGYTF. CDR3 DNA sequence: TGTGCCAGCAGTTTACGGTCTTTGGACAGTGGCTACACCTTC.

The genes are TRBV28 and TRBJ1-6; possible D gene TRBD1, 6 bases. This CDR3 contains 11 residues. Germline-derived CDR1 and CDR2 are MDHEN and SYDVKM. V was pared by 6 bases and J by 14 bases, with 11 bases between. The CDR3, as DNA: TGTGCCAGCAGGACAAGGGGGACCCTCCACTTT. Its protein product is CASRTRGTLHF.

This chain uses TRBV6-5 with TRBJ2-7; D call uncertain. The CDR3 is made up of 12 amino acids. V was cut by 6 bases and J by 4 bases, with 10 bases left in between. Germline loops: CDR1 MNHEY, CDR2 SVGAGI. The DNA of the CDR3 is TGTGCCAGCAGCGTCTACAGATACGAGCAGTACTTC. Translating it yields CASSVYRYEQYF.

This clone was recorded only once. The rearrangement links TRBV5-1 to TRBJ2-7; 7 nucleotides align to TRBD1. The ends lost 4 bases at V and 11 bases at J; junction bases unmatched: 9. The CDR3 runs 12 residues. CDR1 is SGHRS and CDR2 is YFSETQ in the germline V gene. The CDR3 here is CASSASGTEEYF. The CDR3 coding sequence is TGCGCCAGCAGCGCGTCCGGGACAGAAGAGTACTTC.

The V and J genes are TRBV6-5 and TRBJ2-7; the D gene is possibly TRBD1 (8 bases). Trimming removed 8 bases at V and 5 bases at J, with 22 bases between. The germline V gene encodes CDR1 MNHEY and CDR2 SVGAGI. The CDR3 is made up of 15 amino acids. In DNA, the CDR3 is TGTGCCAGCCGAAGCACAGGGGGGGCGTTGGACGAGCAGTACTTC. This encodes CASRSTGGALDEQYF.

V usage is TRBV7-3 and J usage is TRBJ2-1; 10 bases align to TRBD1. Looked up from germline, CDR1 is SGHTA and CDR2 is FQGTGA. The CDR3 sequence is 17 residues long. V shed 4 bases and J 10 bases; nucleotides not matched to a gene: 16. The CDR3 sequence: CASSYAGQGPPRAEQFF. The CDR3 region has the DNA TGTGCCAGCAGCTACGCGGGACAGGGGCCCCCTAGGGCGGAGCAGTTCTTC.

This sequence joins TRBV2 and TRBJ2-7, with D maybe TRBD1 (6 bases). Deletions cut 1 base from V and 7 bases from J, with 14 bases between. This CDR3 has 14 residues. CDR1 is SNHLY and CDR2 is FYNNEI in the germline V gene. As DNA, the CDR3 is TGTGCCAGCAGTGAAGTAACAGGGTCAGAGGAGCAGTACTTC. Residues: CASSEVTGSEEQYF.

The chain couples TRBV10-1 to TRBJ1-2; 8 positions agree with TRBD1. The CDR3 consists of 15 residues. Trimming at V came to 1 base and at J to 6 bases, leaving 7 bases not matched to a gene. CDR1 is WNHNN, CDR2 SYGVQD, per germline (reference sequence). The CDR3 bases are TGCGCCAGCAGTGAGTACGCAGGACAGGGTCATGGCTACACCTTC. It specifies CASSEYAGQGHGYTF.

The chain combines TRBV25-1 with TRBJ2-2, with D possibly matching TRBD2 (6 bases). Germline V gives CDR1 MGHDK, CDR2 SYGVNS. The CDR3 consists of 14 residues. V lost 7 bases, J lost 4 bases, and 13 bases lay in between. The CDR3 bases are TGTGCCAGCATAGGGACTCCATCCACCGGGGAGCTGTTTTTT. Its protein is CASIGTPSTGELFF.

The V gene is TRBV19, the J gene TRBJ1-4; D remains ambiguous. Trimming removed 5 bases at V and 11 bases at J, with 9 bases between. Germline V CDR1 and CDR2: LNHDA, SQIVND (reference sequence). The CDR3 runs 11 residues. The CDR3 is CASSGGVKLFF. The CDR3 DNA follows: TGTGCCAGTAGTGGAGGCGTGAAACTGTTTTTT.

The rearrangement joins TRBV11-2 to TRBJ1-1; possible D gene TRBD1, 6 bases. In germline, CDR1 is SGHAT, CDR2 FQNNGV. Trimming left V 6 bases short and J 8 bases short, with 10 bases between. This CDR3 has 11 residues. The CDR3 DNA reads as TGTGCCAGCAGTTCAGGGACAGAAGCTTTCTTT. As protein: CASSSGTEAFF.

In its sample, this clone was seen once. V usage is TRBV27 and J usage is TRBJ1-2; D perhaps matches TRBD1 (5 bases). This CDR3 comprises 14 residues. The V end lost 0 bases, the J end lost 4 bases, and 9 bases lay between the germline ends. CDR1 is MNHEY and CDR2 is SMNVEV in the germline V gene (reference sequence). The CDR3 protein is CASSLSGALYGYTF. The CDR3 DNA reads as TGTGCCAGCAGTTTATCAGGGGCCCTCTATGGCTACACCTTC.

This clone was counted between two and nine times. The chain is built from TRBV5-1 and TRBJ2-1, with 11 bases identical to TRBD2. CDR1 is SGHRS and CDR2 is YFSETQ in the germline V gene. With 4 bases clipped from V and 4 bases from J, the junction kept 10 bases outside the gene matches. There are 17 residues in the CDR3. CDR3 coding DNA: TGCGCCAGCAGCCCGCACCAAGGGACTAGCGGTTACAATGAGCAGTTCTTC. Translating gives CASSPHQGTSGYNEQFF.

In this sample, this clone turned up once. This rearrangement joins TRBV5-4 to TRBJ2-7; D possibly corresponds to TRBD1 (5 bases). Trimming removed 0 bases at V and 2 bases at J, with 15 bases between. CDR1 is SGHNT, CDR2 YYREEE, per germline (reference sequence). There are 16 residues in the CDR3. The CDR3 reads CASSLVGRQSAYEQYF. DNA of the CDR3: TGTGCCAGCAGCTTGGTGGGCCGACAGTCAGCCTACGAGCAGTACTTC.

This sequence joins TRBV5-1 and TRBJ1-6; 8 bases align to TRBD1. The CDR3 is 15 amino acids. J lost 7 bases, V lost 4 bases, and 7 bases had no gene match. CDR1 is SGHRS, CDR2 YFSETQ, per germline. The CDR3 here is CASSLQGARNSPLHF. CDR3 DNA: TGCGCCAGCAGCCTCCAGGGGGCGCGGAATTCACCCCTCCACTTT.

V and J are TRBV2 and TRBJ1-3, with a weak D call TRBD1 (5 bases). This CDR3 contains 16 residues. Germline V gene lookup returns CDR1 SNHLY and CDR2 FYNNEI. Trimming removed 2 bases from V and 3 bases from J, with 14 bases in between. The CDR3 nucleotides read TGTGCCAGCAGTGAAAGGTACAGGACATATGGAAACACCATATATTTT. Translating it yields CASSERYRTYGNTIYF.

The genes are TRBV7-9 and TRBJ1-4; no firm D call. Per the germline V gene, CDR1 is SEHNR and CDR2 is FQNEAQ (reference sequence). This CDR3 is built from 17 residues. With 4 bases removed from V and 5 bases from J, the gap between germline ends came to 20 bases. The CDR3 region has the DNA TGTGCCAGCAGCTGGCCGAAAGTCGGCGGATTAAATGAAAAACTGTTTTTT. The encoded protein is CASSWPKVGGLNEKLFF.

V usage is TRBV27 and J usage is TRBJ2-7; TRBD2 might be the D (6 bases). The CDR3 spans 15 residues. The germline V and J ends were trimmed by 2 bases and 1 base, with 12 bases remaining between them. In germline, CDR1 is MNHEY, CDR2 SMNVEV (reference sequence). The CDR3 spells CASSLAGSASYEQYF. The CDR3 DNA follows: TGTGCCAGCAGTTTAGCGGGATCGGCATCCTACGAGCAGTACTTC.

This CDR3 is CASSPRRGNGNQAEQYF. In DNA, the CDR3 is TGTGCCAGCAGCCCGCGTCGTGGAAACGGGAATCAGGCCGAGCAGTACTTC. This chain uses TRBV7-8 with TRBJ2-7; a possible D gene is TRBD2 (5 bases). This CDR3 region has 17 residues. Trimming stripped 5 bases from V and 6 bases from J, with 26 bases between. The germline gives CDR1 SGHVS, CDR2 FQNEAQ.

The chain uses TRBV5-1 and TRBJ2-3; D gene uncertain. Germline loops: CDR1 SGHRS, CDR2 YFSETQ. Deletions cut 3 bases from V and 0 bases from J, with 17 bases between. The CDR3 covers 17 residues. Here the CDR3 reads CASSSSWSATSTDTQYF. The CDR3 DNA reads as TGCGCCAGCAGCTCCTCGTGGAGCGCCACTAGCACAGATACGCAGTATTTT.

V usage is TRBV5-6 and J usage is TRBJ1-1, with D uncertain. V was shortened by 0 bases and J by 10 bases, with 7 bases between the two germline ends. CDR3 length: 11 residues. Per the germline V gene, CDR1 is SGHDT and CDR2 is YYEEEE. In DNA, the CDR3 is TGTGCCAGCAGCTTGGCTACAGTAGCTTTCTTT. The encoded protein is CASSLATVAFF. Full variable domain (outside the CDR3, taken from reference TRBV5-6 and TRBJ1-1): DAGVTQSPTHLIKTRGQQVTLRCSPKSGHDTVSWYQQALGQGPQFIFQYYEEEERQRGNFPDRFSGHQFPNYSSELNVNALLLGDSALYLCASSLATVAFFGQGTRLTVV.

CDR3 loop: CASSLAYSQGPTRANHEQFF. The DNA for the CDR3 is TGTGCCAGCAGCTTAGCTTACTCCCAAGGACCAACGAGGGCTAATCATGAGCAGTTCTTC. The chain uses TRBV7-8 and TRBJ2-1, with D maybe TRBD2 (5 bases). Germline-derived CDR1 and CDR2 are SGHVS and FQNEAQ. The germline V and J ends were trimmed by 0 bases and 8 bases, with 29 bases remaining between them. CDR3 size: 20 residues.

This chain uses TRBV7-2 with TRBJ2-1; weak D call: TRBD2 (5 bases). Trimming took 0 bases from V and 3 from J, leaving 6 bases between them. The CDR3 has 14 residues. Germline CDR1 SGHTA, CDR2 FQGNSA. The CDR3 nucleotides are TGTGCCAGCAGCTTAGCCGGGGTCTACAATGAGCAGTTCTTC. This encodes CASSLAGVYNEQFF.

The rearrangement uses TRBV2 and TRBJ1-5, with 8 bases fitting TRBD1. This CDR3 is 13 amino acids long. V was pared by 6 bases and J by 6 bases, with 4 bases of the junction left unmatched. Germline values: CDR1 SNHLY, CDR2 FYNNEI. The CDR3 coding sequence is TGTGCCAGCAGAGGACAGGGAGGTCAGCCCCAGCATTTT. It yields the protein CASRGQGGQPQHF.

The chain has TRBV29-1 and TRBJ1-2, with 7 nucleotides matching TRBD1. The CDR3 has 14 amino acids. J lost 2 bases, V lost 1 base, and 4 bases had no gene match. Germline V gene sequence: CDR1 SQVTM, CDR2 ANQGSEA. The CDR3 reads CSVEADRRNYGYTF. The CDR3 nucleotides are TGCAGCGTTGAAGCGGACAGGCGGAACTATGGCTACACCTTC.